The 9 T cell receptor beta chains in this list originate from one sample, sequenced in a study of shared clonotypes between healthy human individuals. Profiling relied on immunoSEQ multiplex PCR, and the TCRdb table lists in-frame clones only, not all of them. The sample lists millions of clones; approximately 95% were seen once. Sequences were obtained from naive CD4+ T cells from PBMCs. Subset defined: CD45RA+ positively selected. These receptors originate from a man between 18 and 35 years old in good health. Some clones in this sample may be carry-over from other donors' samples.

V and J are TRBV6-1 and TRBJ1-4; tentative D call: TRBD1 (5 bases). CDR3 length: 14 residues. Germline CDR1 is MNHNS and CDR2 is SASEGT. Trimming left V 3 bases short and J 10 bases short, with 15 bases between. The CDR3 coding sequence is TGTGCCAGCAGTGATAAGGGGTACGTGGGAAAACTGTTTTTT. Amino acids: CASSDKGYVGKLFF.

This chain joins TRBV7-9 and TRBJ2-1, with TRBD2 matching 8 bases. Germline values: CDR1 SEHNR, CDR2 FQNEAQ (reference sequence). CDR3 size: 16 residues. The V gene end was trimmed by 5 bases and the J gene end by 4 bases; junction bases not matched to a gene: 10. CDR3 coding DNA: TGTGCCAGCAGCGTATTCAGCGGGAGTGTATACAATGAGCAGTTCTTC. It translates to CASSVFSGSVYNEQFF.

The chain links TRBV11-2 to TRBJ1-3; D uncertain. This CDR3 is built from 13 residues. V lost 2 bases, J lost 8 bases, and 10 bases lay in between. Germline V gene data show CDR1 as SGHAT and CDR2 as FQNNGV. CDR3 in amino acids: CASSLHGVDTIYF. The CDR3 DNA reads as TGTGCCAGCAGCTTACACGGCGTAGACACCATATATTTT.

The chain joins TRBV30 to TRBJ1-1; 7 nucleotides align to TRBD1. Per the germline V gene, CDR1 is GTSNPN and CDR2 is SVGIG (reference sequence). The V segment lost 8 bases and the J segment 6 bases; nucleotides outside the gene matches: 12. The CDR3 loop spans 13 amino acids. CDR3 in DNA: TGTGCCGGGGGGGGCCCAGGGGGATCTGAAGCTTTCTTT. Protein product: CAGGGPGGSEAFF.

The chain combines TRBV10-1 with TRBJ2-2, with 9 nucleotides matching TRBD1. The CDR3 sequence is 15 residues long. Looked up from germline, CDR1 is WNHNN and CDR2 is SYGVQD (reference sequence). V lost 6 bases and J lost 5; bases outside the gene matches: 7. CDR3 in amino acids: CASSRDRERTGELFF. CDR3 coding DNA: TGCGCCAGCAGCCGGGACAGGGAAAGAACCGGGGAGCTGTTTTTT.

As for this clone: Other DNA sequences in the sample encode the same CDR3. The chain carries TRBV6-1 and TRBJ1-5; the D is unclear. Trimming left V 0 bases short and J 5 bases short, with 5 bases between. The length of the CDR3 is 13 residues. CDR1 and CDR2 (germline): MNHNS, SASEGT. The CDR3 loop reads CASSEALHQPQHF. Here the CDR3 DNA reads TGTGCCAGCAGTGAAGCGTTGCATCAGCCCCAGCATTTT.

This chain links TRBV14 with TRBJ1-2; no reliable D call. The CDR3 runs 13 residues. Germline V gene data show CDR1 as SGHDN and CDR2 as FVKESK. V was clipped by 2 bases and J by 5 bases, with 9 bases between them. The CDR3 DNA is TGTGCCAGCAGCCAATTGTGGAGTTATGGCTACACCTTC. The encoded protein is CASSQLWSYGYTF.

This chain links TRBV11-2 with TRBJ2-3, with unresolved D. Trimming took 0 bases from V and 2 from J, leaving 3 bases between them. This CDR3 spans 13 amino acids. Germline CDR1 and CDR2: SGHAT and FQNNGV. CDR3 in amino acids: CASSLEVTDTQYF. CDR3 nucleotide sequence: TGTGCCAGCAGCTTAGAGGTCACAGATACGCAGTATTTT.

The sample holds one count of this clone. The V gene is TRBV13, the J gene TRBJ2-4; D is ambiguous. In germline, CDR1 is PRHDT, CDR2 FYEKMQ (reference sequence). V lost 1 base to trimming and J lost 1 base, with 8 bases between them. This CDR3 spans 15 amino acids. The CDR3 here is CASSLVGFAKNIQYF. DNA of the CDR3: TGTGCCAGCAGCTTAGTTGGCTTCGCCAAAAACATTCAGTACTTC.